The 13 T cell receptor beta chains presented below share a single source sample, sequenced in a study of cytomegalovirus exposure and HLA in healthy donors. PCR involved 60 Vbeta and 13 Jbeta primers. Libraries were prepared by immunoSEQ multiplex PCR; TCRdb keeps only in-frame clonotypes and omits some of them. There are about 200,000 clones in the sample; approximately 78% occur only once, and about 1.7% lies in the top ten. The material sequenced was PBMCs. The receptors here all came from a young woman in good health and CMV-seronegative.

This chain connects TRBV5-1 to TRBJ2-1; TRBD2 agrees at 8 bases. This CDR3 is built from 17 residues. With 6 bases clipped from V and 9 bases from J, the junction kept 20 bases outside the gene matches. CDR1 SGHRS and CDR2 YFSETQ come from the germline V gene. In DNA, the CDR3 is TGCGCCAGCACCTTAAACCCCGGCGTACTAGCGGAGAGTGAGCAGTTCTTC. It codes for CASTLNPGVLAESEQFF.

The J gene is TRBJ2-2, the V gene TRBV2; 9 bases match TRBD2. The CDR3 has 16 residues. Losses at the gene ends were 5 bases for V and 7 bases for J; bases not matched to a gene: 11. In germline, CDR1 is SNHLY, CDR2 FYNNEI. The CDR3 here is CASSNSPSGMFGELFF. The DNA for the CDR3 is TGTGCCAGCAGTAATTCGCCTAGCGGGATGTTCGGGGAGCTGTTTTTT.

The V and J genes are TRBV4-3 and TRBJ2-1; 11 bases agree with TRBD2. Trimming cost V 5 bases and J 6 bases; bases outside gene matches: 9. This CDR3 contains 16 residues. Germline assignment: CDR1 LGHNA and CDR2 YSLEER. DNA for the CDR3: TGCGCCAGCAGCACCCAAACTAGCGGGAGCGTCAATGAGCAGTTCTTC. Protein product: CASSTQTSGSVNEQFF.

The chain joins TRBV7-9 to TRBJ1-4; perhaps TRBD1 as D (5 bases). V was clipped by 5 bases and J by 8 bases, with 18 bases between them. CDR3 size: 15 residues. Germline lookup yields CDR1 SEHNR and CDR2 FQNEAQ (reference sequence). CDR3 DNA sequence: TGTGCCAGCAGCCCCGACTTCAAGCGGGGCGAAAAACTGTTTTTT. This encodes CASSPDFKRGEKLFF.

This clone was seen a single time. The chain has TRBV18 and TRBJ2-7, with D possibly being TRBD2 (5 bases). V lost 6 bases and J lost 2, with 17 bases in between. The V gene's germline CDR1 is KGHSH and CDR2 LQKENI. CDR3 size: 15 residues. The CDR3 sequence is CASSPVRDPAYEQYV. In nucleotides, the CDR3 is TGTGCCAGCTCCCCTGTCCGGGATCCTGCCTACGAGCAGTACGTC.

This rearrangement joins TRBV5-1 to TRBJ2-7, with 9 bases fitting TRBD2. This CDR3 is 14 amino acids long. V lost 2 bases to trimming and J lost 3 bases; unmatched junction nucleotides: 3. From germline, CDR1 is SGHRS and CDR2 YFSETQ. The CDR3 DNA is TGCGCCAGCAGCTTTGGTAGCGGGAGCTACGAGCAGTACTTC. This encodes CASSFGSGSYEQYF. Full variable domain (rest looked up from reference TRBV5-1 and TRBJ2-7): KAGVTQTPRYLIKTRGQQVTLSCSPISGHRSVSWYQQTPGQGLQFLFEYFSETQRNKGNFPGRFSGRQFSNSRSEMNVSTLELGDSALYLCASSFGSGSYEQYFGPGTRLTVT.

The genes are TRBV28 and TRBJ1-4; TRBD1 agrees at 7 bases. Trimming removed 4 bases from V and 7 bases from J; junction bases left unmatched: 6. This CDR3 has 14 amino acids. Germline assignment: CDR1 MDHEN and CDR2 SYDVKM. CDR3 sequence reads: CASSSTGSGEKLFF. In DNA, the CDR3 is TGTGCCAGCAGTTCGACAGGGTCAGGTGAAAAACTGTTTTTT. The full variable domain, its missing parts supplied by reference TRBV28 and TRBJ1-4, is DVKVTQSSRYLVKRTGEKVFLECVQDMDHENMFWYRQDPGLGLRLIYFSYDVKMKEKGDIPEGYSVSREKKERFSLILESASTNQTSMYLCASSSTGSGEKLFFGSGTQLSVL.

The gene calls are TRBV7-9 and TRBJ2-5, with D maybe TRBD1 (6 bases). Gene TRBJ2-7 matches the end of the DNA better, so the J call may be wrong. The CDR3 totals 16 residues. CDR1 and CDR2 (germline): SEHNR, FQNEAQ (reference sequence). Here the CDR3 DNA reads TGTGCCAGCAGCTCTAGAAGGAAGGGACAAGCCTACGAGCAGTACTTC. This encodes CASSSRRKGQAYEQYF.

In the case of this clone: The same CDR3 can be traced to other DNA sequences in this sample. The chain carries TRBV27 and TRBJ1-5, with 7 bases that match TRBD1. After removal of 6 bases from V and 8 bases from J, the junction contained 7 bases not matched to a gene. Germline-derived CDR1 and CDR2 are MNHEY and SMNVEV (reference sequence). CDR3 length: 13 amino acids. CDR3 region: CASRRQGVEPQHF. The CDR3, as DNA: TGTGCCAGCAGAAGACAGGGAGTCGAGCCCCAGCATTTT.

The genes are TRBV15 and TRBJ1-1; D might be TRBD1 (5 bases). CDR1 and CDR2 (germline): LNHNV, YYDKDF (reference sequence). The V gene lost 5 bases and the J gene lost 3 bases, with 13 bases spanning the gap. This CDR3 has 14 amino acids. CDR3 in DNA: TGTGCCACCAGCTCCCGGACAAGCTACACTGAAGCTTTCTTT. Translated: CATSSRTSYTEAFF.

V gene TRBV13 combines with J gene TRBJ2-2; D is undetermined. The CDR3 spans 18 residues. Germline values: CDR1 PRHDT, CDR2 FYEKMQ (reference sequence). Trimming removed 0 bases from V and 1 base from J, with 15 bases in between. Here the CDR3 DNA reads TGTGCCAGCAGCTTAGGCCTCGGAGATCCGGGGAACACCGGGGAGCTGTTTTTT. As protein: CASSLGLGDPGNTGELFF. Full variable domain (missing parts from reference TRBV13 and TRBJ2-2): AAGVIQSPRHLIKEKRETATLKCYPIPRHDTVYWYQQGPGQDPQFLISFYEKMQSDKGSIPDRFSAQQFSDYHSELNMSSLELGDSALYFCASSLGLGDPGNTGELFFGEGSRLTVL.

The chain joins TRBV27 to TRBJ2-2; 10 bases map to TRBD2. The ends lost 1 base at V and 3 bases at J; junction bases unmatched: 5. Germline values: CDR1 MNHEY, CDR2 SMNVEV (reference sequence). The CDR3 is 17 amino acids. This CDR3 is CASSLFDLAGDTGELFF. The CDR3 region has the DNA TGTGCCAGCAGTTTATTTGACCTAGCGGGAGACACCGGGGAGCTGTTTTTT.

This sequence joins TRBV28 and TRBJ1-4; D possibly corresponds to TRBD1 (6 bases). CDR3 length: 15 residues. V was pared by 2 bases and J by 7 bases, with 14 bases between. Germline CDR1 and CDR2: MDHEN and SYDVKM. The CDR3 sequence: CASSLRGGSGEKLFF. CDR3 in DNA: TGTGCCAGCAGTTTAAGGGGGGGCTCGGGTGAAAAACTGTTTTTT.